Listed below are T cell receptor beta chains from one sample, sequenced in a study of vaccination effects on CD4 cells after COVID-19. The assay was immunoSEQ multiplex PCR, and TCRdb's table has in-frame clones only and misses some. The sample holds 65,000 to 75,000 clones, around 69% seen once. No antigen has been identified for these receptors. The specimen comprised CD4+ T cells from PBMCs cultured with HCoV-229E spike peptides, sampled after COVID-19 vaccination. These receptor sequences come from a human donor who received a COVID-19 vaccine. The CDR3 runs from the conserved cysteine through the conserved F or W. The D gene is left open where the match is weak. The size field is filled for only some rows; it gives once, few, many or a size class.

J: TRBJ1-6; V: TRBV3-1/TRBV3-2; D: TRBD1; size: .; CDR3: CASSPRDRGTNSPLHF; DNA: TGTGCCAGCAGCCCCCGGGACAGGGGAACAAATTCACCCCTCCACTTT
J: TRBJ1-2; V: TRBV12-3/TRBV12-4; D: TRBD1; size: .; CDR3: CASSSGQNYGYTF; DNA: TGTGCCAGCAGTTCGGGACAGAACTATGGCTACACCTTC
J: TRBJ1-1; V: TRBV28; D: .; size: .; CDR3: CASSRATTEAFF; DNA: TGTGCCAGCAGCAGGGCTACCACTGAAGCTTTCTTT
J: TRBJ2-5; V: TRBV24-1; D: .; size: .; CDR3: CATSDLPQETQYF; DNA: TGTGCCACCAGTGATTTGCCGCAAGAGACCCAGTACTTC
J: TRBJ2-5; V: TRBV25-1; D: TRBD2; size: .; CDR3: CASSVQRGQETQYF; DNA: TGTGCCAGCAGTGTACAGCGGGGGCAAGAGACCCAGTACTTC
J: TRBJ1-4; V: TRBV6-5; D: TRBD1; size: .; CDR3: CASSPGTVNEKLFF; DNA: TGTGCCAGCAGCCCGGGGACAGTTAATGAAAAACTGTTTTTT
J: TRBJ1-5; V: TRBV19; D: .; size: .; CDR3: CASTIQGKANQPQHF; DNA: TGTGCCAGTACCATTCAGGGAAAGGCTAATCAGCCCCAGCATTTT
J: TRBJ1-5; V: TRBV6-6; D: .; size: .; CDR3: CASSLFGNQPQHF; DNA: TGTGCCAGCAGCCTCTTCGGGAATCAGCCCCAGCATTTT
J: TRBJ2-1; V: TRBV18; D: TRBD2; size: .; CDR3: CASSLGLADNEQFF; DNA: TGTGCCAGCTCACTCGGACTAGCGGACAATGAGCAGTTCTTC
J: TRBJ2-6; V: TRBV30; D: .; size: .; CDR3: CAWSAPGGGANVLTF; DNA: TGTGCCTGGAGCGCGCCCGGGGGAGGGGCCAACGTCCTGACTTTC
J: TRBJ1-6; V: TRBV3-1/TRBV3-2; D: .; size: .; CDR3: CASSDGDSPLHF; DNA: TGTGCCAGCTCAGACGGGGATTCACCCCTCCACTTT
J: TRBJ1-6; V: TRBV6-5; D: .; size: .; CDR3: CASSYSWPSPLHF; DNA: TGTGCCAGCAGTTACTCGTGGCCCTCACCCCTCCACTTT
J: TRBJ2-5; V: TRBV24-1; D: .; size: .; CDR3: CATGAGQETQYF; DNA: TGTGCCACCGGGGCGGGGCAAGAGACCCAGTACTTC
J: TRBJ2-5; V: TRBV6-1; D: .; size: few; CDR3: CASSEQQETQYF; DNA: TGTGCCAGCAGTGAACAGCAAGAGACCCAGTACTTC
J: TRBJ1-4; V: TRBV5-1; D: TRBD1; size: .; CDR3: CASSLAGQVNEKLFF; DNA: TGCGCCAGCAGCTTGGCCGGACAGGTTAATGAAAAACTGTTTTTT
J: TRBJ1-5; V: TRBV7-9; D: .; size: .; CDR3: CASSNTGLGQPQHF; DNA: TGTGCCAGCAGCAATACAGGGTTAGGTCAGCCCCAGCATTTT
J: TRBJ1-5; V: TRBV19; D: .; size: .; CDR3: CASSSAGGLNQPQHF; DNA: TGTGCCAGTAGTTCCGCCGGAGGGCTGAATCAGCCCCAGCATTTT
J: TRBJ2-1; V: TRBV19; D: TRBD2; size: .; CDR3: CASSIGLAGASYNEQFF; DNA: TGTGCCAGTAGTATAGGACTAGCGGGGGCTTCCTACAATGAGCAGTTCTTC
J: TRBJ1-3; V: TRBV19; D: .; size: .; CDR3: CASSIGSSGNTIYF; DNA: TGTGCCAGTAGTATAGGGTCCTCTGGAAACACCATATATTTT
J: TRBJ1-1; V: TRBV6-5; D: .; size: once; CDR3: CASSLSGTKNTEAFF; DNA: TGTGCCAGCAGCCTCTCCGGGACAAAGAACACTGAAGCTTTCTTT
J: TRBJ1-2; V: TRBV30; D: .; size: .; CDR3: CAWATNPGTNYGYTF; DNA: TGTGCCTGGGCCACTAACCCCGGGACAAACTATGGCTACACCTTC
J: TRBJ1-5; V: TRBV5-8; D: .; size: .; CDR3: CASSGGFSNQPQHF; DNA: TGTGCCAGCAGCGGAGGGTTTAGCAATCAGCCCCAGCATTTT
J: TRBJ2-1; V: TRBV5-4; D: .; size: .; CDR3: CASSLAGGAYNEQFF; DNA: TGTGCCAGCAGCTTGGCAGGGGGGGCTTACAATGAGCAGTTCTTC
J: TRBJ1-2; V: TRBV29-1; D: .; size: .; CDR3: CSVWRSYGYTF; DNA: TGCAGCGTTTGGCGGAGCTATGGCTACACCTTC
J: TRBJ2-5; V: TRBV6-6; D: .; size: once; CDR3: CASSPRGVPDGETQYF; DNA: TGTGCCAGCAGTCCCCGTGGGGTCCCAGACGGAGAGACCCAGTACTTC